The entry below describes one TCR beta chain. Its antigen remains unidentified. The data are from a study of shared clonotypes between healthy human individuals. Study-level results: Between a handful of donors, naive CD4 clonotypes were shared at a level of about 5%.

Only Caucasian adults living in Nashville, Tennessee served as donors. A CD45RA+ naive subset and a CD45RA-negative memory subset were split from CD4+ cells. Each cell subset's genomic DNA was divided evenly among several immunoSEQ plates. This table comes from immunoSEQ multiplex PCR, and its TCRdb copy is limited to in-frame clones, with some not included. The sample contains about 1 million clones, around 78% of which appear only once. The TCR comes from a man younger than 35 in good health. Some clones in this sample may be carry-over from other donors' samples. The material sequenced was memory CD4+ T cells from PBMCs. Subset noted: CD45RA-negative fraction.

The CDR3 sequence is CARSGSPYEQYF. The CDR3 nucleotides read TGTGCCAGGAGCGGCAGCCCCTACGAGCAGTACTTC. The chain carries TRBV2 and TRBJ2-7; perhaps TRBD2 as D (5 bases). CDR1 is SNHLY, CDR2 FYNNEI, per germline. V lost 9 bases, J lost 2 bases, and 11 bases lay in between. The CDR3 totals 12 residues.